The subject of this entry is one T cell receptor beta chain. Clones were read by immunoSEQ multiplex PCR, and TCRdb kept only the in-frame ones, dropping some. Here the sample spans more than 11,000 clones, 75% to 80% being singletons. This specimen belongs to a study of T cell repertoires in ileal Crohn's disease. With 6 bases removed from V and 5 bases from J, the gap between germline ends came to 14 bases. There are 15 residues in the CDR3. CDR1 is MNHNS and CDR2 is SASEGT in the germline V gene. This TCR came from an adult with Crohn's disease. The sequencing input was ileal tissue. The V and J genes are TRBV6-1 and TRBJ1-6, with D unclear. CDR3 DNA: TGTGCCAGCAGCAACGGACCAGCGGATAATTCACCCCTCCACTTT. Translated: CASSNGPADNSPLHF.